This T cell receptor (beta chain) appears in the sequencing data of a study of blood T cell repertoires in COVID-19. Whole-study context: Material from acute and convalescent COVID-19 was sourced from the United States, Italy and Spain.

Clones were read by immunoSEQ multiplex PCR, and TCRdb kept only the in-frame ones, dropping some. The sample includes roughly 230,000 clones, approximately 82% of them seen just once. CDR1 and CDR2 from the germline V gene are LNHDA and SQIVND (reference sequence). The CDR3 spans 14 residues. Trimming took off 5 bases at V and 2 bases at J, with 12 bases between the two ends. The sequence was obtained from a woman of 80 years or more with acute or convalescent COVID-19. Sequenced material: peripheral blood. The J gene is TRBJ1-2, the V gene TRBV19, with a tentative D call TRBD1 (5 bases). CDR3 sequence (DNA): TGTGCCAGTAGTCCTATGACAGTAAACTATGGCTACACCTTC. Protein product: CASSPMTVNYGYTF.